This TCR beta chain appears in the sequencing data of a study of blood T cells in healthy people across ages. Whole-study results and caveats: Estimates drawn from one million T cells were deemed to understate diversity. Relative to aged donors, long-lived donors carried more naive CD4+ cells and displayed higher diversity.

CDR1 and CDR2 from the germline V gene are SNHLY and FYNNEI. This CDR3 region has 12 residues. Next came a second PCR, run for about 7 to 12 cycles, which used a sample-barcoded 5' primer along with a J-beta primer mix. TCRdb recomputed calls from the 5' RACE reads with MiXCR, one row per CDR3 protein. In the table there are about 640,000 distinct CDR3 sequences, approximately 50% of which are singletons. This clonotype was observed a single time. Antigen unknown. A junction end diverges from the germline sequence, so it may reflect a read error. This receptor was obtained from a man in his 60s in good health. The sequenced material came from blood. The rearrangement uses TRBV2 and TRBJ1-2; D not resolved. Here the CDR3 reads CASSEDRYGYIF. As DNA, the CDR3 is TGTGCCAGCAGTGAAGATCGCTATGGCTACATCTTC.